What follows describes a single T cell receptor beta chain. CDR1 and CDR2 from the germline V gene are LNHDA and SQIVND (reference sequence). The V and J ends lost 4 bases and 8 bases respectively, with 9 bases between them. There are 13 residues in the CDR3. Per the original data handling: Amplification of reference gene primers was used by the study to estimate nucleated cell counts. Only in-frame clones appear in the TCRdb table, and some are missing; sequencing was by immunoSEQ multiplex PCR. Clonal size and the V and J genes are those of that table, whereas D and trimming came from the DNA. The sample lists around 290,000 clones; around 87% were seen once. The data stem from a study of blood T cell repertoires in COVID-19. Overall study context: Both acute and convalescent COVID-19 samples were obtained from the United States, Italy and Spain. From T cells, B-cell-depleted T cells, or PBMCs came the material, which was cDNA or gDNA.

The sequencing sample was made of peripheral blood. The chain couples TRBV19 to TRBJ1-6, with D tentatively TRBD1 (6 bases). The receptor was derived from a woman between 45 and 65 years old who had recovered from COVID-19. The CDR3, as DNA: TGTGCCAGTAGTAAGGGGGGGCATTCACCCCTCCACTTT. Protein: CASSKGGHSPLHF.